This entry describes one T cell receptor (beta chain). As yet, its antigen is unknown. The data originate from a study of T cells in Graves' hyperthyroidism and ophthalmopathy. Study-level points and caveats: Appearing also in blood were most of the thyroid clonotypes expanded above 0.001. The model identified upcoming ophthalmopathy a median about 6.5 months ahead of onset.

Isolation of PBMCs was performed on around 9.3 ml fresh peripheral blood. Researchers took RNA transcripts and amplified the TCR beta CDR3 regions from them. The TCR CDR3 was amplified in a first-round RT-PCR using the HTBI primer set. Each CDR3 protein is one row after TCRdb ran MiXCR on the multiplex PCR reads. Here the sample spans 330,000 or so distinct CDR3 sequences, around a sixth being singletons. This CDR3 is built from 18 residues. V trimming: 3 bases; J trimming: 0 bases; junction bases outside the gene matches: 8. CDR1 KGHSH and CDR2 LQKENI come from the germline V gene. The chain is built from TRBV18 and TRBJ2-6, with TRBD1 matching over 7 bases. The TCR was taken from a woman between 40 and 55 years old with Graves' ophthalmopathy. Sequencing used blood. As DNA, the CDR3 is TGTGCCAGCTCACCGGTACAGGGGTTAACCTCTGGGGCCAACGTCCTGACTTTC. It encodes CASSPVQGLTSGANVLTF.